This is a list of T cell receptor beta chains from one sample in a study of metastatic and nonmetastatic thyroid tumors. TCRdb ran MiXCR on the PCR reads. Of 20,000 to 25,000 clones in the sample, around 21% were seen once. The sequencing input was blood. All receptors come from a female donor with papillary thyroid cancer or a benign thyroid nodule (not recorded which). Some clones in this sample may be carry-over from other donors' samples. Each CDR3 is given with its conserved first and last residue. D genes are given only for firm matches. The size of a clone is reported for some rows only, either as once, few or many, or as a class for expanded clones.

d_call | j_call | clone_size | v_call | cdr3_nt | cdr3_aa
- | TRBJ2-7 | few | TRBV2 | TGTGCCAGCACTGTAACCGGGACGGGCCCCTACGAGCAGTGCTTC | CASTVTGTGPYEQCF
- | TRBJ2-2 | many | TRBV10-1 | TGCGCCAGATTAGCAGGGAGTGACACCGGGGAGCTGTTTTTT | CARLAGSDTGELFF
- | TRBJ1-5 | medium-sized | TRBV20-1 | TGCAGTGCTAGTTACTCAACCGAGGGCTGGTCGCCCCAGCATTTT | CSASYSTEGWSPQHF
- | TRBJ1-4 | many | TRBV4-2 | TGTGCCAGCAGCCCGGGCAGAGTCGACGAAAAACTGTTTTTT | CASSPGRVDEKLFF
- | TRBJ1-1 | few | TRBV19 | TGTGCCAGTACCCCAGGGACGTTGGGAATCAACACTGAATCCTTCTTT | CASTPGTLGINTESFF
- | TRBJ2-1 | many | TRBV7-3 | TGTGCCAGCAGCTTAATTGGCAACTACAATGAGCAGTTCTTC | CASSLIGNYNEQFF
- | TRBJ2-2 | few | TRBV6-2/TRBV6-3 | TGTGCCAACAGTTACTCCCAAAGAGGCACCGGCGAGCTGTTTTTT | CANSYSQRGTGELFF
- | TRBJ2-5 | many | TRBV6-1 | TGTGCCAGCAGTCCCTTGGGGGGACAGCAAGAGACCCAGTACTTC | CASSPLGGQQETQYF
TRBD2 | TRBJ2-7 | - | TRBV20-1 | TGCAGTGCTAGAGCGGGGAGCGGGGAATTGTACTATCAGTACTTC | CSARAGSGELYYQYF
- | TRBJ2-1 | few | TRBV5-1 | TGCGCCAGCAGCTTGGGTGGGGGGGCCCAGAATGAGCAGTTCTTC | CASSLGGGAQNEQFF
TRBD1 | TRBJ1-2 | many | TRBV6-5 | TGTGCCAGCAGTTACTCTCGGGGCAGGGGGCTCGATGGCTACACCTTC | CASSYSRGRGLDGYTF
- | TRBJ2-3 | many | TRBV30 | TGTGCCTGGACTCAGGACATCACAGATACGCAGTATTTT | CAWTQDITDTQYF
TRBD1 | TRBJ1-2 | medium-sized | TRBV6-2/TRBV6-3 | TGTGCCAGCAGTTACGCCCGGACAGGGGATGGCTACACCTTC | CASSYARTGDGYTF
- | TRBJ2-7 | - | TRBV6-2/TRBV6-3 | TGTGCCAGCAGTCTGGACCTCGGTACTAGCTTTTCCTACGAGCAGTACTTC | CASSLDLGTSFSYEQYF
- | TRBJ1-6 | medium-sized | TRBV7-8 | TGTGCCAGCAGCCCTTTTAATTCACCCCTCCACTTT | CASSPFNSPLHF
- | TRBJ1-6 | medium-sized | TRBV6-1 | TGTGCCAGCAGTGAAAGCCAGGGGTCTTCACCCCTCCACTTT | CASSESQGSSPLHF
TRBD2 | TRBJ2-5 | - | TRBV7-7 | TGTGCTAGCATCTTCTACGGGGGAGGGGAAGATACCCAGTACTTC | CASIFYGGGEDTQYF
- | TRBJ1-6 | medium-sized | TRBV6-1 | TGTGCCAGCAGTGATTGGTTGTCCTATAATTCACCCCTCCACTTT | CASSDWLSYNSPLHF
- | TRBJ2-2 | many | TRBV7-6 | TGTGCCAGCAGCTTAGCGCCCGGTGGGGAGCTGTTTTTT | CASSLAPGGELFF
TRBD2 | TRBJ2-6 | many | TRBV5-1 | TGTGCCAGCAGCGCCGGGACTAGCAGCTCTGGGGCCAACGTCCTGACTTTC | CASSAGTSSSGANVLTF
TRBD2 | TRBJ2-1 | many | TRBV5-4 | TGTGCCAGCAGCTTTGGGAGCGGGACCTCCTACAATGAGCAGTTCTTC | CASSFGSGTSYNEQFF
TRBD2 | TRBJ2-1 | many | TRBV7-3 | TGTGCCAGCAGCCCCTCGTTGTGGGGAGGGTACAATGAGCAGTTCTTC | CASSPSLWGGYNEQFF
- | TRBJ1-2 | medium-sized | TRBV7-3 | TGTGCCAGCAGCCCACAAGGGGGGAGCTATGGCTACACCTTC | CASSPQGGSYGYTF
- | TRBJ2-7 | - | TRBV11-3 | TGTGCCATCATCTTAGAGGGCGGGTACGAGCAGTACTTC | CAIILEGGYEQYF
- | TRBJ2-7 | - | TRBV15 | TGTGCCACCAGCCCAGATGCCCCCCACCGAGGGAGGACATACGAGCAGTACTTC | CATSPDAPHRGRTYEQYF
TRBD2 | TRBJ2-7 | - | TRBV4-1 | TGCGCCAGCAGCCAAGATCTTCATCCCGGGATAGCGGGACTCACCTACGAGCAGTACTTC | CASSQDLHPGIAGLTYEQYF
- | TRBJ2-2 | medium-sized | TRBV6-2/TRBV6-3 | TGTGCCAGCAGCCAAGGGCTGAACACCGGGGAGCTGTTTTTT | CASSQGLNTGELFF
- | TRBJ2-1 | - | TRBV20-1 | TGCAGTGCTCCACGGGGTCGTGTTAGGAATGAGCAGTTCTTC | CSAPRGRVRNEQFF
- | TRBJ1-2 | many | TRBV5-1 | TGCGCCAGCAGCGTAGAACCGGGTCCCTATGGCTACACCTTC | CASSVEPGPYGYTF
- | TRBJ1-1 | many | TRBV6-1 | TGTGCCAGCAGAAGACTTACGGGAACTGAAGCTTTCTTT | CASRRLTGTEAFF
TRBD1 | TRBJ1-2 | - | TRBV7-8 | TGTGCCAGCAGCGCGATGTCAGGGGGCAACTATGGCTACACCTTC | CASSAMSGGNYGYTF
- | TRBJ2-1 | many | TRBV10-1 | TGCGCCAGCAGTGAGGTCGGTCATGAGCAGTTCTTC | CASSEVGHEQFF
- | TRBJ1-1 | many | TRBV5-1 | TGCGCCAGCAGGGGGACTGATAACACTGAAGCTTTCTTT | CASRGTDNTEAFF
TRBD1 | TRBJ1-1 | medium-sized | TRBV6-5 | TGTGCCAGCAGTTACGGACAGGTCACTGAAGCTTTCTTT | CASSYGQVTEAFF
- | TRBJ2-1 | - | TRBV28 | TGTGCCAGTACCCGAGGCGGATCCTACAATGTGCAGTTCTTC | CASTRGGSYNVQFF
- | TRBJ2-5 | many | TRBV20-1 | TGCAGTGCGGGGGGACTGGGGGCAGAGACCCAGTACTTC | CSAGGLGAETQYF
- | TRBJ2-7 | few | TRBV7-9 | TGTGCCAGCGGATCTTCAAGCGAGCAGTACTTC | CASGSSSEQYF
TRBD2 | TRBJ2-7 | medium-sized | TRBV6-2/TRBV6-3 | TGTGCCAGCAGTTCAACTAGCGGGCCTTCCTACGAGCAGTACTTC | CASSSTSGPSYEQYF
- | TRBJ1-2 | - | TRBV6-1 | TGTGCCAGCAGGGAAACCTACTATGGCTACACCTTC | CASRETYYGYTF
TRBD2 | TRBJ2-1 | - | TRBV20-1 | TGCAGTCTTAGGGCGGGAGGCCTATGTAATGAGCAGTTCTTC | CSLRAGGLCNEQFF
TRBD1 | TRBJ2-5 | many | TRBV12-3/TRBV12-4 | TGTGCCAGCAGTTTAGCAGGACAGGCCCAAGAGACCCAGTACTTC | CASSLAGQAQETQYF
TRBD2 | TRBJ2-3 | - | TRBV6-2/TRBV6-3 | TGTGCCAGCAGTAAGACTAGCGGGGGGGGCGCATATACGCAGTATTTT | CASSKTSGGGAYTQYF
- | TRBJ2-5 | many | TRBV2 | TGTGCCAGCAGGGCTAGCGTGACCCAAGAGACCCAGTACTTC | CASRASVTQETQYF
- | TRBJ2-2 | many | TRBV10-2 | TGCGCCAGCAGTGCAGGGCCCGGGGAGCTGTTTTTT | CASSAGPGELFF
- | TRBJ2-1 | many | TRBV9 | TGTGCCAGCAGCGTATTGGCAGCTGGGTACAATGAGCAGTTCTTC | CASSVLAAGYNEQFF